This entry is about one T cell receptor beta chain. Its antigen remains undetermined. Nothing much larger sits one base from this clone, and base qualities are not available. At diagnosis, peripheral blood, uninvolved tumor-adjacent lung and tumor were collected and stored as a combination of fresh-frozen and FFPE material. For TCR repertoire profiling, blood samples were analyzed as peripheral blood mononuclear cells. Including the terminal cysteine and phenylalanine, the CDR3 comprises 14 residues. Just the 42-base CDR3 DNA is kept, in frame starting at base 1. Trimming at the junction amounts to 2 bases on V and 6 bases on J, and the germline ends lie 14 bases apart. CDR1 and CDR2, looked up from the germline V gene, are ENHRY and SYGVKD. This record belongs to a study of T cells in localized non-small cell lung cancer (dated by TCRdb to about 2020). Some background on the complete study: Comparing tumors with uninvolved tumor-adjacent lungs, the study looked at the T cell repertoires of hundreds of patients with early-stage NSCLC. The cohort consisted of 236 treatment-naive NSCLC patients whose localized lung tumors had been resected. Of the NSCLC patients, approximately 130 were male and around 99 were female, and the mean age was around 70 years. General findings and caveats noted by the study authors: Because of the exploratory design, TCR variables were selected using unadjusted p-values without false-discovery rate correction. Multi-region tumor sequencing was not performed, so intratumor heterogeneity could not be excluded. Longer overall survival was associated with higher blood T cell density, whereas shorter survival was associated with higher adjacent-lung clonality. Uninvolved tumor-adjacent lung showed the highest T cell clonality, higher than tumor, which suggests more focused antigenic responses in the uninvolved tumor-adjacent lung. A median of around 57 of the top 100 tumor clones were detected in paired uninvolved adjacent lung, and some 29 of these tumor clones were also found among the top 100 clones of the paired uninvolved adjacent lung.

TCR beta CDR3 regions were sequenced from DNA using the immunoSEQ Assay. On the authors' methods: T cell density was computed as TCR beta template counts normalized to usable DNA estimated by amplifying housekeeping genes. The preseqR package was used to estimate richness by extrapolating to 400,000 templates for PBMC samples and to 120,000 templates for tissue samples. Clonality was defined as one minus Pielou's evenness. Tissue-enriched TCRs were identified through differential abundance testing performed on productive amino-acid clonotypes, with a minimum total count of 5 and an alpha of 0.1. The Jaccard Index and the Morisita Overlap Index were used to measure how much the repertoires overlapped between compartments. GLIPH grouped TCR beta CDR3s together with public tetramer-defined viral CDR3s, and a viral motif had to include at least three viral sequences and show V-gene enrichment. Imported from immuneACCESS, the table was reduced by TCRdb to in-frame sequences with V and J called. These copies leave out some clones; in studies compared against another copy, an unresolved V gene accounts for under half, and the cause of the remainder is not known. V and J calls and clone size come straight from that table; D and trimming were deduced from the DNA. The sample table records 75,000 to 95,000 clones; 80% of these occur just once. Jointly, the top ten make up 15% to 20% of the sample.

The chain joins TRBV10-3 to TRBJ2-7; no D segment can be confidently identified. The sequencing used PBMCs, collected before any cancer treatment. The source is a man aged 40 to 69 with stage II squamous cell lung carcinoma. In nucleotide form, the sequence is TGTGCCATCAGTGAGGGTCCATCCCCATCCGAGCAGTACTTC. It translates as CAISEGPSPSEQYF.